The 26 T cell receptor beta chains below all came from one sample that was sequenced in a study of blood T cell repertoires in COVID-19. The assay was immunoSEQ multiplex PCR, and TCRdb's table has in-frame clones only and misses some. This sample yields about 250,000 clones, of which just under 85% are seen a single time; about 6.3% belongs to the top ten. The specimen was peripheral blood. The receptors shown here come from an older woman with active or convalescent COVID-19.

This clone was observed a single time. This chain connects TRBV5-1 to TRBJ2-1, with a tentative D call TRBD1 (5 bases). The CDR3 totals 15 residues. The V end was cut by 4 bases, the J end by 3 bases, with 14 bases between. Germline V gene lookup returns CDR1 SGHRS and CDR2 YFSETQ. CDR3 loop: CASSEAGIYYNEQFF. CDR3 DNA sequence: TGCGCCAGCAGCGAAGCAGGGATTTACTACAATGAGCAGTTCTTC. The whole variable domain, remainder taken from reference TRBV5-1 and TRBJ2-1, is KAGVTQTPRYLIKTRGQQVTLSCSPISGHRSVSWYQQTPGQGLQFLFEYFSETQRNKGNFPGRFSGRQFSNSRSEMNVSTLELGDSALYLCASSEAGIYYNEQFFGPGTRLTVL.

The chain joins TRBV3-1 (or the pseudogene TRBV3-2) to TRBJ1-1, with 8 bases matching TRBD1. V trimming: 8 bases; J trimming: 8 bases; junction bases outside the gene matches: 1. Germline assignment: CDR1 LGHDT and CDR2 YNNKEL (reference sequence). This CDR3 contains 10 residues. CDR3 amino acids: CASGQGEAFF. As DNA, the CDR3 is TGTGCCAGCGGACAGGGAGAAGCTTTCTTT.

This chain uses TRBV15 with TRBJ2-7; 7 bases are a match to TRBD1. Germline V gives CDR1 LNHNV, CDR2 YYDKDF (reference sequence). V gave up 1 base and J gave up 3 bases; unmatched junction bases: 6. The CDR3 totals 15 residues. CDR3 protein: CATSRGLGTDYEQYF. The CDR3 DNA is TGTGCCACCAGCAGAGGTCTGGGGACAGACTACGAGCAGTACTTC. Complete variable domain (other parts from reference TRBV15 and TRBJ2-7): DAMVIQNPRYQVTQFGKPVTLSCSQTLNHNVMYWYQQKSSQAPKLLFHYYDKDFNNEADTPDNFQSRRPNTSFCFLDIRSPGLGDTAMYLCATSRGLGTDYEQYFGPGTRLTVT.

This chain uses TRBV4-2 with TRBJ2-1, with 9 bases that match TRBD1. Germline CDR1 reads LGHNA; CDR2 reads YNFKEQ. The J segment lost 4 bases and the V segment lost 0 bases, leaving 1 base of the junction unmatched. This CDR3 is built from 15 residues. CDR3 coding DNA: TGTGCCAGCAGCCAAGATGGACAGGGGTACAATGAGCAGTTCTTC. Its translation: CASSQDGQGYNEQFF.

This clone occurred once. The chain couples TRBV5-4 to TRBJ2-1, with 11 bases identical to TRBD2. Losses at the gene ends were 0 bases for V and 4 bases for J; bases not matched to a gene: 3. The germline gives CDR1 SGHNT, CDR2 YYREEE (reference sequence). The CDR3 is made up of 16 amino acids. CDR3 sequence (DNA): TGTGCCAGCAGCTTGGGGGCTAGCGGGGGGTACAATGAGCAGTTCTTC. Translated, it gives CASSLGASGGYNEQFF.

This clone was counted many times. The chain carries TRBV19 and TRBJ2-2; 9 positions match TRBD2. The V segment lost 0 bases and the J segment 13 bases; nucleotides outside the gene matches: 12. The CDR3 runs 16 residues. CDR1 LNHDA and CDR2 SQIVND come from the germline V gene (reference sequence). The CDR3 nucleotides are TGTGCCAGTAGTATAGAAGGGCTAGCGGGACCTATCGGGCTGTTTTTT. Translated, it gives CASSIEGLAGPIGLFF.

The CDR3 here is CASKGSGRREQYF. In DNA form, the CDR3 reads TGCGCCAGCAAGGGAAGCGGGAGGCGTGAGCAGTACTTC. This chain uses TRBV5-1 with TRBJ2-7; 9 nucleotides agree with TRBD2. With 6 bases clipped from V and 7 bases from J, the junction kept 8 bases outside the gene matches. This CDR3 comprises 13 residues. CDR1 and CDR2 from the germline V gene are SGHRS and YFSETQ.

The genes are TRBV2 and TRBJ2-7; 7 bases agree with TRBD1. V trimming: 8 bases; J trimming: 4 bases; junction bases outside the gene matches: 8. Germline lookup yields CDR1 SNHLY and CDR2 FYNNEI. The CDR3 is 13 amino acids. The DNA of the CDR3 is TGTGCCAGCCGGGACAGTTGGGGATACGAGCAGTACTTC. It codes for CASRDSWGYEQYF.

This rearrangement joins TRBV13 to TRBJ2-3; 10 nucleotides match TRBD2. CDR3 length equals 16 residues. V dropped 5 bases and J dropped 3; count of bases not matched to a gene: 8. Germline V lookup: CDR1 PRHDT, CDR2 FYEKMQ (reference sequence). The CDR3 sequence: CASSASGGAGTDTQYF. CDR3 coding DNA: TGTGCCAGCAGCGCGAGCGGGGGGGCTGGGACAGATACGCAGTATTTT.

V usage is TRBV28 and J usage is TRBJ1-2; D gene unclear. This CDR3 is built from 12 residues. The germline gives CDR1 MDHEN, CDR2 SYDVKM. V lost 10 bases to trimming and J lost 1 base, with 10 bases between them. The CDR3 loop reads CATLGVNYGYTF. The CDR3, as DNA: TGTGCCACCCTCGGGGTTAACTATGGCTACACCTTC.

The V call is TRBV28, the J call TRBJ1-1; 8 positions match TRBD1. The V segment lost 8 bases and the J segment 1 base; nucleotides outside the gene matches: 9. The CDR3 spans 15 residues. Per the germline V gene, CDR1 is MDHEN and CDR2 is SYDVKM. In nucleotides, the CDR3 is TGTGCCAGCGCGGTCGGGGACAGGTGGAACACTGAAGCTTTCTTT. Translating gives CASAVGDRWNTEAFF.

This clone has just one count. The chain combines TRBV4-1 with TRBJ2-1; 7 bases align to TRBD2. This CDR3 comprises 16 residues. The J segment lost 7 bases and the V segment lost 0 bases, leaving 9 bases of the junction unmatched. Germline loops: CDR1 MGHRA, CDR2 YSYEKL. The DNA of the CDR3 is TGCGCCAGCAGCCAAGAGGAGGGCGGGAGTCTTAATGAGCAGTTCTTC. Protein sequence: CASSQEEGGSLNEQFF.

This chain joins TRBV5-1 and TRBJ2-2; 10 nucleotides line up with TRBD1. V trimming: 9 bases; J trimming: 2 bases; junction bases outside the gene matches: 4. This CDR3 is 14 amino acids long. Germline V lookup: CDR1 SGHRS, CDR2 YFSETQ. The CDR3 region is CATGTGVNTGELFF. The CDR3 region has the DNA TGCGCCACCGGGACAGGGGTAAACACCGGGGAGCTGTTTTTT.

About this clone itself: Additional DNA sequences in this sample encode the identical CDR3. This rearrangement joins TRBV12-3 or TRBV12-4 to TRBJ2-3; unclear D gene. The length of the CDR3 is 12 residues. V lost 6 bases and J lost 2, with 6 bases in between. CDR3 amino acids: CASSPNTDTQYF. As DNA, the CDR3 is TGTGCCAGCAGCCCAAACACAGATACGCAGTATTTT.

The count of this clone is one. The chain's CDR3 is CASSPTRGAYNEQFF. In DNA form, the CDR3 reads TGTGCCAGCAGTCCAACCAGGGGGGCCTACAATGAGCAGTTCTTC. The chain employs TRBV5-6 and TRBJ2-1; D possibly corresponds to TRBD1 (7 bases). V was trimmed by 5 bases and J by 2 bases, leaving 14 bases between them. Germline lookup yields CDR1 SGHDT and CDR2 YYEEEE. CDR3 length: 15 residues.

The chain joins TRBV6-5 to TRBJ2-3; perhaps TRBD1 as D (5 bases). V was pared by 6 bases and J by 6 bases, with 10 bases between. The CDR3 sequence is 12 residues long. Germline CDR1 reads MNHEY; CDR2 reads SVGAGI. Written as DNA, the CDR3 is TGTGCCAGCAGAGGGGTCTGGGATACGCAGTATTTT. Translation: CASRGVWDTQYF.

The V and J genes are TRBV6-4 and TRBJ2-1; 9 bases map to TRBD2. V was pared by 7 bases and J by 2 bases, with 3 bases of the junction left unmatched. This CDR3 comprises 14 residues. The germline gives CDR1 MRHNA, CDR2 SNTAGT. For the CDR3, the DNA is TGTGCCAGCAAGCGGGAGGTCGCCTACAATGAGCAGTTCTTC. Its protein product is CASKREVAYNEQFF.

The chain has TRBV19 and TRBJ1-3; D uncertain. V was cut by 7 bases and J by 0 bases, with 13 bases left in between. The CDR3 runs to 15 residues. Germline V gene data show CDR1 as LNHDA and CDR2 as SQIVND (reference sequence). Here the CDR3 reads CASTSVRGSGNTIYF. DNA of the CDR3: TGTGCCAGTACCAGTGTTCGGGGCTCTGGAAACACCATATATTTT.

V and J are TRBV18 and TRBJ2-3; the D gene is possibly TRBD1 (5 bases). Germline V CDR1 and CDR2: KGHSH, LQKENI. This CDR3 has 15 residues. V dropped 0 bases and J dropped 5 bases, with 12 bases sitting between them. CDR3 nucleotide sequence: TGTGCCAGCTCACCACCGGGGCAGGGTGAAGATACGCAGTATTTT. Its translation: CASSPPGQGEDTQYF. Full variable domain (outside the CDR3, taken from reference TRBV18 and TRBJ2-3): NAGVMQNPRHLVRRRGQEARLRCSPMKGHSHVYWYRQLPEEGLKFMVYLQKENIIDESGMPKERFSAEFPKEGPSILRIQQVVRGDSAAYFCASSPPGQGEDTQYFGPGTRLTVL.

DNA of the CDR3: TGTGCCAGCAGCCCACTTACTGAGGCGTATGGCTACACCTTC. Its translation: CASSPLTEAYGYTF. The chain joins TRBV11-2 to TRBJ1-2; D uncertain. The germline CDR1 and CDR2 sequences are SGHAT and FQNNGV. V shed 5 bases and J shed 5 bases, with 15 bases lying between them. CDR3 size: 14 residues.

This chain connects TRBV2 to TRBJ2-2; D possibly corresponds to TRBD2 (5 bases). V was pared by 5 bases and J by 1 base, with 11 bases between. The CDR3 loop spans 15 amino acids. The V gene's germline CDR1 is SNHLY and CDR2 FYNNEI. CDR3 in DNA: TGTGCCAGCAGTCCACCGGGAATGAACACCGGGGAGCTGTTTTTT. Its protein product is CASSPPGMNTGELFF.

This CDR3 is CASRGWGQGFSPLHF. The CDR3 nucleotides are TGTGCCAGCCGAGGTTGGGGACAGGGCTTTTCACCCCTCCACTTT. This rearrangement joins TRBV27 to TRBJ1-6; 9 bases are shared with TRBD1. The CDR3 runs to 15 residues. CDR1 is MNHEY and CDR2 is SMNVEV in the germline V gene (reference sequence). V lost 8 bases to trimming and J lost 9 bases; unmatched junction nucleotides: 11.

The chain joins TRBV19 to TRBJ2-7; 8 bases map to TRBD1. Germline V gene lookup returns CDR1 LNHDA and CDR2 SQIVND (reference sequence). The CDR3 has 17 amino acids. V lost 4 bases and J lost 4; bases outside the gene matches: 15. The CDR3 DNA is TGTGCCAGTAGTACCACCGGGACAGGTAATGCGGTGTACGAGCAGTACTTC. This gives the protein CASSTTGTGNAVYEQYF.

The chain has TRBV2 and TRBJ1-1; 11 bases agree with TRBD1. The V and J ends lost 5 bases and 3 bases, in that order; junction bases with no gene match: 8. The germline gives CDR1 SNHLY, CDR2 FYNNEI. The CDR3 has 16 residues. Written as DNA, the CDR3 is TGTGCCAGCAGTCCCGGGACAGGGGGGACGGACACTGAAGCTTTCTTT. This gives the protein CASSPGTGGTDTEAFF.

This clone was detected only a few times. The V call is TRBV29-1, the J call TRBJ2-1; D perhaps matches TRBD1 (5 bases). Germline V gives CDR1 SQVTM, CDR2 ANQGSEA. Trimming removed 7 bases from V and 6 bases from J, with 10 bases in between. The CDR3 is 11 residues long. CDR3 amino acids: CSAPDTNEQFF. In DNA form, the CDR3 reads TGCAGCGCCCCGGACACCAATGAGCAGTTCTTC.

The chain is built from TRBV19 and TRBJ2-6, with 7 bases identical to TRBD1. There are 18 residues in the CDR3. V gave up 6 bases and J gave up 0 bases; unmatched junction bases: 11. CDR1 and CDR2 (germline): LNHDA, SQIVND (reference sequence). CDR3 DNA: TGTGCCAGTAGGCCAACAGGGGCGACGTACTCTGGGGCCAACGTCCTGACTTTC. Protein: CASRPTGATYSGANVLTF.